This TCR beta chain stems from a study of regulatory and conventional T cells in RAG deficiency. Points from the study as a whole: Compared with controls, unique Treg TCR beta sequences dropped roughly 100-fold in Omenn syndrome and CID/AS.

Germline V lookup: CDR1 SGHRS, CDR2 YFSETQ. The CDR3 totals 18 residues. V lost 0 bases, J lost 6 bases, and 10 bases stayed unmatched. The repertoire was sequenced with immunoSEQ multiplex PCR; TCRdb's copy has only in-frame clones and lacks some. Of some 31,000 clones listed, 90% to 95% are singletons. A word on this clone: Its target is not known.

Blood CD4+ CD25-low CD127-high conventional T cells supplied the genomic DNA template. These data also formed part of another study, on regulatory T cells. This second report adds: The primer mix had 52 TRBV and 13 TRBJ primers. Skewed V and J usage and few unique V-J pairs marked patient repertoires, most in Tregs.

The sequence was collected from a human donor in good health. Sample: CD25- CD4+ T cells sorted from blood. The V and J genes are TRBV5-1 and TRBJ2-4; 12 positions match TRBD2. In nucleotides, the CDR3 is TGCGCCAGCAGCTTGGACCTAGCGGGGGGGCAGTACAGAAACATTCAGTACTTC. The encoded protein is CASSLDLAGGQYRNIQYF.